This TCR beta chain derives from a study of blood T cell repertoires in COVID-19. Libraries were prepared by immunoSEQ multiplex PCR; TCRdb keeps only in-frame clonotypes and omits some of them. Of some 32,000 clones in the sample, around 88% are singletons; the top ten hold less than 30%. The receptor's source is a human donor in a cohort sampled during active COVID-19. The specimen was peripheral blood.

CDR3 sequence: CAWKQGVNIQYF. CDR3 DNA sequence: TGTGCCTGGAAACAGGGGGTAAACATTCAGTACTTC. This chain joins TRBV30 and TRBJ2-4; 8 nucleotides agree with TRBD1. V lost 4 bases to trimming and J lost 6 bases; unmatched junction nucleotides: 2. The CDR3 is made up of 12 amino acids. The V gene's germline CDR1 is GTSNPN and CDR2 SVGIG (reference sequence).